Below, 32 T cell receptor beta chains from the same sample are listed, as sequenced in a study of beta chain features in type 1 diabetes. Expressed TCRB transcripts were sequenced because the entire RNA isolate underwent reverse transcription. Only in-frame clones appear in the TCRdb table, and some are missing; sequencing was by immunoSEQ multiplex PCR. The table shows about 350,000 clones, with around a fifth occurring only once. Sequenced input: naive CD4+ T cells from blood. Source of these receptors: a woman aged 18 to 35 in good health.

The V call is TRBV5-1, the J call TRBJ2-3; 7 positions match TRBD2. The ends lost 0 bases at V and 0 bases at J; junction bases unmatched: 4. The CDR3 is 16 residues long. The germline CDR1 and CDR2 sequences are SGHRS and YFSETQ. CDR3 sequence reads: CASSLEGSGSTDTQYF. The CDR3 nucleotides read TGCGCCAGCAGCTTGGAGGGTAGCGGGAGCACAGATACGCAGTATTTT.

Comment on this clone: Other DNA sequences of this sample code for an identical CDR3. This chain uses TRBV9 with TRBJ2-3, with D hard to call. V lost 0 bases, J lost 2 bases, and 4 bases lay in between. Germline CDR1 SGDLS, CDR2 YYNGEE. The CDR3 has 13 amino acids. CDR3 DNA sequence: TGTGCCAGCAGCGTAGGTAACACAGATACGCAGTATTTT. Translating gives CASSVGNTDTQYF. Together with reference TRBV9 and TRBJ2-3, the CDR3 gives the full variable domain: DSGVTQTPKHLITATGQRVTLRCSPRSGDLSVYWYQQSLDQGLQFLIQYYNGEERAKGNILERFSAQQFPDLHSELNLSSLELGDSALYFCASSVGNTDTQYFGPGTRLTVL.

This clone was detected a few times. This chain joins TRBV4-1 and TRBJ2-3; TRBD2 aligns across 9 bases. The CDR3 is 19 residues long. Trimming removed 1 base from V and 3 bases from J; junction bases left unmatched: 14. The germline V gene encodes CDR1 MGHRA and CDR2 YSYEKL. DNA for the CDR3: TGCGCCAGCAGCCAAGTATTGGCGGGAGGGCCAGGTCGGACAGATACGCAGTATTTT. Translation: CASSQVLAGGPGRTDTQYF.

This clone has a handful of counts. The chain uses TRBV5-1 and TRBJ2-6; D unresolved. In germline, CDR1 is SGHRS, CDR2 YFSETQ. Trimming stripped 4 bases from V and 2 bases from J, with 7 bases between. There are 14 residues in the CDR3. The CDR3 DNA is TGCGCCAGCAGCCTTTCGGCTGGGGCCAACGTCCTGACTTTC. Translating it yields CASSLSAGANVLTF.

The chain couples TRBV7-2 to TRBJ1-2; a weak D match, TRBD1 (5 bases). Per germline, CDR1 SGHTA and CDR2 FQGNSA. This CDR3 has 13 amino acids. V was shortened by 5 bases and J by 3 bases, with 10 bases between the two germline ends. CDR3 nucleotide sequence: TGTGCCAGCAGCCTGACAGTTGACTATGGCTACACCTTC. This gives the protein CASSLTVDYGYTF.

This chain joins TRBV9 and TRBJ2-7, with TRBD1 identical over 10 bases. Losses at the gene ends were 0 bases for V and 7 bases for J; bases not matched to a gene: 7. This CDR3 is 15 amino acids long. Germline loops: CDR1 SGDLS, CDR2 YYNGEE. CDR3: CASSVAGTGEREQYF. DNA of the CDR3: TGTGCCAGCAGCGTAGCCGGGACAGGGGAGCGGGAGCAGTACTTC.

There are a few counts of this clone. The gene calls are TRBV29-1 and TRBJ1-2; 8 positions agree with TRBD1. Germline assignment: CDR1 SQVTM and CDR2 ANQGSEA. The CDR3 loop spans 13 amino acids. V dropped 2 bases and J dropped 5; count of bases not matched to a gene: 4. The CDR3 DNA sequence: TGCAGCGTTGAAATGGGACAGGAGTATGGCTACACCTTC. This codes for CSVEMGQEYGYTF.

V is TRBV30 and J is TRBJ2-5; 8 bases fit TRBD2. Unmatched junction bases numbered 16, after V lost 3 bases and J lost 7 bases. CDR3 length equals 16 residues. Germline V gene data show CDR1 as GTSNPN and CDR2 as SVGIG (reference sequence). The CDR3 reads CAWRNGGSGSGGTQYF. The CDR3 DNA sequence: TGTGCCTGGAGGAACGGGGGGAGCGGGAGTGGTGGGACCCAGTACTTC.

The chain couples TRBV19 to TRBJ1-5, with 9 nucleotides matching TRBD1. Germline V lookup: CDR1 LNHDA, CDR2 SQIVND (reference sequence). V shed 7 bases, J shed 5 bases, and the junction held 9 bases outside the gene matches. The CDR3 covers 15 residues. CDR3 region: CASTERTGADQPQHF. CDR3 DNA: TGTGCCAGTACCGAAAGGACAGGGGCCGATCAGCCCCAGCATTTT.

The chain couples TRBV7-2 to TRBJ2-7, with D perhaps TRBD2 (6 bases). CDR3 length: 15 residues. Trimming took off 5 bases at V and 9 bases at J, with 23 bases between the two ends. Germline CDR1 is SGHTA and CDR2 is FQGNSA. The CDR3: CASSPSGLATTGQYF. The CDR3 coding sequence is TGTGCCAGCAGCCCATCCGGCCTAGCGACTACGGGGCAGTACTTC.

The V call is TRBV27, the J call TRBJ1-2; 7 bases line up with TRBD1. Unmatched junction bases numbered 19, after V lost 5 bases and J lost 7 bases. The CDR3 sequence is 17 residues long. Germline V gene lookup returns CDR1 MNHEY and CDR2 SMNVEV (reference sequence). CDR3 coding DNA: TGTGCCAGCAGTCCTCGTGGAGGGGGCCCTTTTGAGCGTGGCTACACCTTC. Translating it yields CASSPRGGGPFERGYTF.

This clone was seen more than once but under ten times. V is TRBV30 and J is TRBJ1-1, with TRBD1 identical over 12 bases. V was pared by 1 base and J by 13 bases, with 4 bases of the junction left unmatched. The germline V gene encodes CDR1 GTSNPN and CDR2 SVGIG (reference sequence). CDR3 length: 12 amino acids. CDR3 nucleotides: TGTGCCTGGAGTGCGGGACAGGGGGCGGATTTCTTT. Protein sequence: CAWSAGQGADFF.

Written as DNA, the CDR3 is TGCGCCAGCAGCCAAGAGGGGACAGGCACAGATACGCAGTATTTT. This translates into CASSQEGTGTDTQYF. The V call is TRBV4-3, the J call TRBJ2-3; 7 bases are a match to TRBD1. Germline V gene data show CDR1 as LGHNA and CDR2 as YSLEER. V shed 0 bases, J shed 1 base, and the junction held 1 base outside the gene matches. CDR3 length: 15 residues.

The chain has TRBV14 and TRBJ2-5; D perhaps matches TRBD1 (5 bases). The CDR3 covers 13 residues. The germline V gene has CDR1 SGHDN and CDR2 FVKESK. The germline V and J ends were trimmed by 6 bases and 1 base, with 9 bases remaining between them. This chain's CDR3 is CASRRQTQETQYF. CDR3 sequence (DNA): TGTGCCAGCAGGAGACAGACCCAAGAGACCCAGTACTTC.

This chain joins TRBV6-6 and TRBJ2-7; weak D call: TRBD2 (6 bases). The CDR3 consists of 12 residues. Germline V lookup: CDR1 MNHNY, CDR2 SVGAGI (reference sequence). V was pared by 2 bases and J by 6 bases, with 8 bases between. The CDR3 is CASSYVGGEQYF. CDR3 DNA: TGTGCCAGCAGTTACGTGGGGGGCGAGCAGTACTTC.

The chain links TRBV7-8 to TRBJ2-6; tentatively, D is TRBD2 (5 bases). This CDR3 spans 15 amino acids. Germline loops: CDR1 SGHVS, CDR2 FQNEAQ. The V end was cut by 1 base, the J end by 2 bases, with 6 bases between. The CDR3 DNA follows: TGTGCCAGCAGCTTAGAGGGAGCTGGGGCCAACGTCCTGACTTTC. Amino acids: CASSLEGAGANVLTF.

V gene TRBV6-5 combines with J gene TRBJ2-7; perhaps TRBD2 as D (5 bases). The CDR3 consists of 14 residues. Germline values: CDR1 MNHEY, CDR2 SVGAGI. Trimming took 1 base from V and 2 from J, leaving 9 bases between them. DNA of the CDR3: TGTGCCAGCAGTTACTATCCGGGGACCTACGAGCAGTACTTC. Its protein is CASSYYPGTYEQYF.

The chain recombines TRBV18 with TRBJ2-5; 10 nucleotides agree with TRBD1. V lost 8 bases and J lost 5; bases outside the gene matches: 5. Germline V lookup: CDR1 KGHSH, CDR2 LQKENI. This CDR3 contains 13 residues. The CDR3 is CASVLGQGETQYF. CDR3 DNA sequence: TGTGCCAGCGTCCTGGGACAGGGGGAGACCCAGTACTTC.

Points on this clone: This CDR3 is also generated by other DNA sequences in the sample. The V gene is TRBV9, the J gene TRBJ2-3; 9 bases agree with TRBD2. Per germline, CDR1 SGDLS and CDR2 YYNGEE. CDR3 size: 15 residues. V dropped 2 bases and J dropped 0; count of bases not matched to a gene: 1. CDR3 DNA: TGTGCCAGCAGCGTTACTAGCGGGAGCACAGATACGCAGTATTTT. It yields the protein CASSVTSGSTDTQYF.

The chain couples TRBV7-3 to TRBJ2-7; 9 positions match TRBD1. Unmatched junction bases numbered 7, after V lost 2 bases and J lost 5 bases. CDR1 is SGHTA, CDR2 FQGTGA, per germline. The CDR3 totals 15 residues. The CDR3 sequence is CASSLAGTGIHEQYF. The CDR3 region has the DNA TGTGCCAGCAGCTTAGCAGGGACAGGGATACACGAGCAGTACTTC.

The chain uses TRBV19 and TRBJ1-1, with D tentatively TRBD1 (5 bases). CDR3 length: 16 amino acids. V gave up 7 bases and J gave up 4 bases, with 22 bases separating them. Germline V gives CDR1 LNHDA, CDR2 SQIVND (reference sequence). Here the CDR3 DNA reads TGTGCCAGTAAAGGTTCGGGGACTGGACGGGGCACTGAAGCTTTCTTT. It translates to CASKGSGTGRGTEAFF.

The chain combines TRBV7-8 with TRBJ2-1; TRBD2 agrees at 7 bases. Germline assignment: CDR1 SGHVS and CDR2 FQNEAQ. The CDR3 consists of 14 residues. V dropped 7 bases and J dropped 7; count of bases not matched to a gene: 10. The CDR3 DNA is TGTGCCAGCACTACGGGGGGAGGGGTGAATGAGCAGTTCTTC. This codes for CASTTGGGVNEQFF.

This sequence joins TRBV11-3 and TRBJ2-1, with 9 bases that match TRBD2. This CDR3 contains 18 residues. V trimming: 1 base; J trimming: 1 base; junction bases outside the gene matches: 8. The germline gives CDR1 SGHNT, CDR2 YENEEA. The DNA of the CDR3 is TGTGCCAGCAGCTTAGGGATTGGGCGGGAGGGATCCTACAATGAGCAGTTCTTC. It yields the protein CASSLGIGREGSYNEQFF.

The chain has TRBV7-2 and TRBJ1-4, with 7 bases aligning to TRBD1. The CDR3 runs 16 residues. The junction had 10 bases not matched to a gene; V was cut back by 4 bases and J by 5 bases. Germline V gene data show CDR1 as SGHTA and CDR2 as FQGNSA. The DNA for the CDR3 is TGTGCCAGCAGCTCTGCCGCAGGGACAGTGAATGAAAAACTGTTTTTT. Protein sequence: CASSSAAGTVNEKLFF.

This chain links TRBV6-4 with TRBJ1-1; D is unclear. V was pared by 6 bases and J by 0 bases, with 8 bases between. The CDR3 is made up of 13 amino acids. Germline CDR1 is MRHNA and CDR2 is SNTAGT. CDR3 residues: CASRSGMNTEAFF. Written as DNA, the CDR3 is TGTGCCAGCAGATCGGGGATGAACACTGAAGCTTTCTTT.

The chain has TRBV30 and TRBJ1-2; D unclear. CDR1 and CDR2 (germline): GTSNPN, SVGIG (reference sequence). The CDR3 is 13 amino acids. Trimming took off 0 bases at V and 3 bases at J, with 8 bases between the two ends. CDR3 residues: CAWSVEAYYGYTF. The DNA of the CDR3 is TGTGCCTGGAGTGTGGAGGCCTACTATGGCTACACCTTC.

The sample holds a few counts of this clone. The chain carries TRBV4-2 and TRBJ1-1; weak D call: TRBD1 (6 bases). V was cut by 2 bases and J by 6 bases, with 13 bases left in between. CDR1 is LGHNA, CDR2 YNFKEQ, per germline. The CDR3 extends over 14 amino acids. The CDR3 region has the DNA TGTGCCAGCAGCCAATGGGACAAGGCTCCTGAAGCTTTCTTT. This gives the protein CASSQWDKAPEAFF.

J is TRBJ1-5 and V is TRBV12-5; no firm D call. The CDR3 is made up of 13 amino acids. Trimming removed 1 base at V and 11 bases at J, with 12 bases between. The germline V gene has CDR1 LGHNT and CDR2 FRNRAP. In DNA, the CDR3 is TGTGCTAGTGGTTTGGGCCGCCCCTCGGCCCAGCATTTT. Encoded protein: CASGLGRPSAQHF.

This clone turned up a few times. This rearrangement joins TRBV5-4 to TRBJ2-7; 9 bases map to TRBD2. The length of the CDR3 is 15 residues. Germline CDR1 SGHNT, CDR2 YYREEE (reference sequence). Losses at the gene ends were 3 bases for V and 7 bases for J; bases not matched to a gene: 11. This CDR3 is CASSSSSAGGREQYF. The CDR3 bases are TGTGCCAGCAGCTCCTCGTCAGCGGGAGGAAGGGAGCAGTACTTC.

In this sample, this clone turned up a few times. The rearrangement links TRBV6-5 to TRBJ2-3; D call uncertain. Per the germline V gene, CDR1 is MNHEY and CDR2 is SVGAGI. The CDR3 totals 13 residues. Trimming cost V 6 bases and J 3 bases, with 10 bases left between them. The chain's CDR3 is CASRWLDTDTQYF. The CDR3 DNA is TGTGCCAGCAGATGGCTTGATACAGATACGCAGTATTTT.

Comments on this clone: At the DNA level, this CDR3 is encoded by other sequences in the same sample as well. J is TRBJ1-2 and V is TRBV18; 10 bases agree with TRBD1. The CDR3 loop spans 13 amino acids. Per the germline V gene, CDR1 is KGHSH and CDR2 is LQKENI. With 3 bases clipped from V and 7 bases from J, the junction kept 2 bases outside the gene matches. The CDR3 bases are TGTGCCAGCTCACCCGGACAGGGGGGTGGCTACACCTTC. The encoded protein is CASSPGQGGGYTF.

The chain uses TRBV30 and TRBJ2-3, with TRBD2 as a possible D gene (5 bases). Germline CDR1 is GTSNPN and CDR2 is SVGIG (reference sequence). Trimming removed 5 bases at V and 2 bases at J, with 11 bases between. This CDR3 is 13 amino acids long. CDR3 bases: TGTGCCTGGGGCTCGGAGGCCACAGATACGCAGTATTTT. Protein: CAWGSEATDTQYF.